This T cell receptor (beta chain) was captured in a study of blood T cell repertoires in COVID-19. About the study: Acute-phase and convalescent COVID-19 samples originated in the United States, Italy and Spain. PBMCs, B-cell-depleted T cells, or T cells were the source of the cDNA or gDNA that made up the material.

Authors' analysis steps: Nucleated cell counts were estimated from reference gene primer amplification. The table came from immunoSEQ multiplex PCR; TCRdb's copy has only in-frame clones and leaves some out. The V and J calls and clone size are taken from that table; D and trimming were inferred from the DNA. This repertoire shows roughly 86,000 clones, 84% found once; its top ten account for around 6.6%. Germline trimming cut 8 bases from V and 7 bases from J; bases unmatched to any gene: 4. CDR3 length: 13 residues. Germline V gene data show CDR1 as SGHVS and CDR2 as FNYEAQ. The chain employs TRBV7-6 and TRBJ1-6; 8 nucleotides align to TRBD1. The clonotype comes from a man between 60 and 70 years old with acute or convalescent COVID-19. Sequencing was carried out using peripheral blood. This CDR3 reads CASGWTGNSPLHF. CDR3 DNA sequence: TGTGCCAGCGGATGGACAGGGAATTCACCCCTCCACTTT.